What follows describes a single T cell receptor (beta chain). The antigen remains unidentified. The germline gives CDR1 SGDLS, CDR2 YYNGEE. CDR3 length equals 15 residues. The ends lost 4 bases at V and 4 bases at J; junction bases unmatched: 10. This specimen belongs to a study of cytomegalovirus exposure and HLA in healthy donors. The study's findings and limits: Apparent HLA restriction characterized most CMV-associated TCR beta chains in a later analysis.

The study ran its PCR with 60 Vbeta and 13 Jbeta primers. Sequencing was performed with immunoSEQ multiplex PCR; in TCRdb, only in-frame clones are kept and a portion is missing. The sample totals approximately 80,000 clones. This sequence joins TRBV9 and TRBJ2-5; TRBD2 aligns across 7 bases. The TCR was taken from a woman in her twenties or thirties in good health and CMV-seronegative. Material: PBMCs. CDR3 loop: CASSLGGAGVETQYF. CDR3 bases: TGTGCCAGCAGCCTTGGAGGGGCGGGAGTAGAGACCCAGTACTTC. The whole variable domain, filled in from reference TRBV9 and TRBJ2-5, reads DSGVTQTPKHLITATGQRVTLRCSPRSGDLSVYWYQQSLDQGLQFLIQYYNGEERAKGNILERFSAQQFPDLHSELNLSSLELGDSALYFCASSLGGAGVETQYFGPGTRLLVL.